Each of the 26 T cell receptor beta chains below was sequenced from the same sample in a study of T cells in Graves' hyperthyroidism and ophthalmopathy. It was RNA transcripts that yielded the amplified TCR beta CDR3 regions. Using the HTBI primer set, a first-round RT-PCR was run on the TCR CDR3. In TCRdb, the multiplex PCR reads were re-called with MiXCR into one record per CDR3 protein. The table includes 360,000 or so distinct CDR3 sequences, around 15% detected once. Specimen: blood. Receptors were obtained from an older woman with Graves' ophthalmopathy.

This clonotype has a handful of counts. This sequence joins TRBV13 and TRBJ2-3; the match to TRBD2 covers 9 bases. Germline V gives CDR1 PRHDT, CDR2 FYEKMQ (reference sequence). The CDR3 contains 15 residues. J was trimmed by 4 bases and V by 7 bases; bases with no gene match: 9. The CDR3 DNA follows: TGTGCCAGCAAGCCTAGCGGGGATTCAGCAGATACGCAGTATTTT. Amino acids: CASKPSGDSADTQYF.

This clonotype has at least ten counts. The rearrangement uses TRBV18 and TRBJ2-1; no clear D. The germline V and J ends were trimmed by 0 bases and 7 bases, with 7 bases remaining between them. Per the germline V gene, CDR1 is KGHSH and CDR2 is LQKENI. The CDR3 has 13 amino acids. The CDR3 is CASSPPSRNEQFF. The DNA for the CDR3 is TGTGCCAGCTCACCACCGAGTAGGAATGAGCAGTTCTTC.

In its sample, this clonotype was seen a few times. This chain uses TRBV20-1 with TRBJ2-1, with 7 bases aligning to TRBD2. Germline assignment: CDR1 DFQATT and CDR2 SNEGSKA (reference sequence). The CDR3 is made up of 15 amino acids. The trim removed 3 bases at V and 4 bases at J, leaving 9 bases unmatched. The CDR3 coding sequence is TGCAGTGCTAGGTCCGGGACTAACGGGTACAATGAGCAGTTCTTC. Its protein product is CSARSGTNGYNEQFF.

This clonotype was detected many times. The J gene is TRBJ2-3, the V gene TRBV15; D uncertain. Germline V gene lookup returns CDR1 LNHNV and CDR2 YYDKDF (reference sequence). The CDR3 consists of 12 residues. V was shortened by 0 bases and J by 5 bases, with 3 bases between the two germline ends. In nucleotides, the CDR3 is TGTGCCACCAGCAGAGATAAAGATACGCAGTATTTT. Translating it yields CATSRDKDTQYF.

The chain carries TRBV7-9 and TRBJ2-7; TRBD1 aligns across 10 bases. Per germline, CDR1 SEHNR and CDR2 FQNEAQ (reference sequence). This CDR3 contains 15 residues. V was pared by 7 bases and J by 3 bases, with 9 bases of the junction left unmatched. The CDR3 region is CASTQGDRGYYEQYF. Written as DNA, the CDR3 is TGTGCCAGCACCCAAGGGGACAGGGGTTACTACGAGCAGTACTTC.

This clonotype was counted ten times or more. The gene calls are TRBV28 and TRBJ2-7; D remains ambiguous. The V gene's germline CDR1 is MDHEN and CDR2 SYDVKM. The CDR3 loop spans 14 amino acids. The V end was cut by 9 bases, the J end by 0 bases, with 15 bases between. The CDR3 region is CASQFFRGSYEQYF. The CDR3 DNA reads as TGTGCCAGTCAGTTTTTCAGAGGCTCCTACGAGCAGTACTTC.

This clonotype was seen a few times. The chain combines TRBV20-1 with TRBJ2-5; 11 nucleotides line up with TRBD2. The CDR3 sequence is 12 residues long. Germline loops: CDR1 DFQATT, CDR2 SNEGSKA (reference sequence). Unmatched junction bases numbered 0, after V lost 6 bases and J lost 3 bases. The CDR3 sequence is CSAGLAEETQYF. As DNA, the CDR3 is TGCAGTGCGGGACTAGCGGAAGAGACCCAGTACTTC.

This clonotype has a count of ten or more. The rearrangement joins TRBV11-2 to TRBJ1-1; 12 nucleotides match TRBD1. The V and J ends lost 4 bases and 1 base, in that order; junction bases with no gene match: 16. Germline CDR1 is SGHAT and CDR2 is FQNNGV. This CDR3 contains 20 residues. CDR3 residues: CASSSLLAPGTGGSNTEAFF. Here the CDR3 DNA reads TGTGCCAGCAGCTCTCTCCTCGCCCCCGGGACAGGGGGCTCGAACACTGAAGCTTTCTTT.

The J gene is TRBJ2-7, the V gene TRBV20-1; 8 bases align to TRBD2. Germline V gene lookup returns CDR1 DFQATT and CDR2 SNEGSKA (reference sequence). The length of the CDR3 is 13 residues. After removal of 6 bases from V and 7 bases from J, the junction contained 11 bases not matched to a gene. CDR3 sequence: CSATGLVSYEQYF. The CDR3 DNA reads as TGCAGTGCAACGGGACTAGTTTCGTATGAGCAGTACTTC.

This clonotype was counted ten times or more. This rearrangement joins TRBV18 to TRBJ1-1; D is perhaps TRBD1 (5 bases). V gave up 4 bases and J gave up 1 base, with 13 bases separating them. The CDR3 runs 15 residues. CDR1 and CDR2 (germline): KGHSH, LQKENI. The CDR3, as DNA: TGTGCCAGCTCACTACAGCGGGACTCGAACACTGAAGCTTTCTTT. This gives the protein CASSLQRDSNTEAFF.

V gene TRBV7-9 combines with J gene TRBJ2-5; D unresolved. Trimming left V 2 bases short and J 1 base short, with 8 bases between. Germline CDR1 SEHNR, CDR2 FQNEAQ (reference sequence). This CDR3 contains 14 residues. The CDR3 loop is CASSLNRPQETQYF. The CDR3 DNA reads TGTGCCAGCAGCTTAAACCGCCCCCAAGAGACCCAGTACTTC. The whole variable domain, remainder taken from reference TRBV7-9 and TRBJ2-5, is DTGVSQNPRHKITKRGQNVTFRCDPISEHNRLYWYRQTLGQGPEFLTYFQNEAQLEKSRLLSDRFSAERPKGSFSTLEIQRTEQGDSAMYLCASSLNRPQETQYFGPGTRLLVL.

The sample holds a few counts of this clonotype. The J gene is TRBJ2-7, the V gene TRBV27, with 9 bases that match TRBD1. The CDR3 runs 16 residues. Unmatched junction bases numbered 12, after V lost 2 bases and J lost 7 bases. Germline loops: CDR1 MNHEY, CDR2 SMNVEV (reference sequence). DNA of the CDR3: TGTGCCAGCAGTTTAGTTGACGGACAGGGGCCGAGGGAGCAGTACTTC. Its translation: CASSLVDGQGPREQYF.

This rearrangement joins TRBV20-1 to TRBJ2-1; D is ambiguous. The germline CDR1 and CDR2 sequences are DFQATT and SNEGSKA (reference sequence). V was cut by 1 base and J by 8 bases, with 12 bases left in between. This CDR3 has 13 residues. Written as DNA, the CDR3 is TGCAGTGCTAGAGGGTTAGGGCGCGATGAGCAGTTCTTC. Its protein is CSARGLGRDEQFF.

This clonotype showed up just once. The chain carries TRBV7-3 and TRBJ2-6, with D perhaps TRBD1 or TRBD2 (5 bases each). Between the trimmed V and J ends, which lost 0 bases and 4 bases, there was a span of 16 bases. This CDR3 spans 18 amino acids. In germline, CDR1 is SGHTA, CDR2 FQGTGA. The CDR3 nucleotides read TGTGCCAGCAGCTTAACGGGACGGGGCTGGTCGGGGGCCAACGTCCTGACTTTC. Amino acid sequence: CASSLTGRGWSGANVLTF.

This clonotype turned up a few times. The CDR3 region is CSGHRGTGELFF. The CDR3 region has the DNA TGCAGCGGTCACAGGGGCACCGGGGAGCTGTTTTTT. The chain combines TRBV29-1 with TRBJ2-2; 7 bases align to TRBD1. The CDR3 has 12 residues. The junction had 3 bases not matched to a gene; V was cut back by 7 bases and J by 4 bases. Germline assignment: CDR1 SQVTM and CDR2 ANQGSEA.

This clonotype was seen many times. This rearrangement joins TRBV30 to TRBJ1-5; D gene unclear. CDR3 size: 13 residues. Trimming cost V 2 bases and J 1 base, with 6 bases left between them. The germline V gene has CDR1 GTSNPN and CDR2 SVGIG (reference sequence). CDR3 DNA sequence: TGTGCCTGGAGTCGGCAGAGCAATCAGCCCCAGCATTTT. It is translated as CAWSRQSNQPQHF.

In its sample, this clonotype was seen a few times. The chain carries TRBV18 and TRBJ1-5, with D possibly TRBD1 on 6 matching bases. Trimming pared 6 bases from V and 5 bases from J, leaving 17 bases between. CDR3 size: 15 residues. The germline V gene has CDR1 KGHSH and CDR2 LQKENI. CDR3 amino acids: CASSLQQGPDQPQHF. As DNA, the CDR3 is TGTGCCAGCTCGCTTCAACAGGGTCCTGATCAGCCCCAGCATTTT.

This clonotype was seen repeatedly, ten times or more. V is TRBV20-1 and J is TRBJ2-7, with TRBD1 matching 10 bases. The CDR3 runs 18 residues. Germline values: CDR1 DFQATT, CDR2 SNEGSKA (reference sequence). With V trimmed by 0 bases and J by 0 bases, 11 bases remained unmatched. CDR3 in amino acids: CSARDPGQGIPSSYEQYF. In DNA, the CDR3 is TGCAGTGCTAGAGATCCGGGACAGGGGATTCCCAGCTCCTACGAGCAGTACTTC.

As concerns this clonotype: A much bigger clone sits one base away, suggesting this may be a read error. The chain employs TRBV5-1 and TRBJ2-1; 11 nucleotides align to TRBD2. In germline, CDR1 is SGHRS, CDR2 YFSETQ. This CDR3 contains 16 residues. The CDR3 loop is CASSRTLAGAYNKQFF. DNA of the CDR3: TGCGCCAGCAGCCGCACACTAGCGGGAGCCTACAATAAGCAGTTCTTC.

The chain uses TRBV19 and TRBJ2-7; D perhaps matches TRBD1 (6 bases). This CDR3 comprises 16 residues. V was pared by 5 bases and J by 4 bases, with 21 bases between. Germline V gives CDR1 LNHDA, CDR2 SQIVND (reference sequence). The CDR3 spells CASSDMRQAGLYEQYF. The DNA for the CDR3 is TGTGCCAGTAGTGACATGCGACAGGCCGGTTTGTACGAGCAGTACTTC.

Many counts were recorded for this clonotype. The genes are TRBV2 and TRBJ1-2; D is unresolved. This CDR3 region has 15 residues. The V end lost 1 base, the J end lost 3 bases, and 12 bases lay between the germline ends. Germline V gene data show CDR1 as SNHLY and CDR2 as FYNNEI. The CDR3 nucleotides read TGTGCCAGCAGTGAAGGGGCAGGACTTTACTATGGCTACACCTTC. Translating gives CASSEGAGLYYGYTF.

This clonotype came up many times. The chain combines TRBV5-5 with TRBJ2-3; unclear D gene. Trimming shortened V by 0 bases and J by 7 bases, and 3 bases separated the two germline ends. CDR1 SGHKS and CDR2 YYEKEE come from the germline V gene (reference sequence). The CDR3 is made up of 11 amino acids. The CDR3 loop is CASSLDYTQYF. The CDR3 DNA reads TGTGCCAGCAGCTTGGACTATACGCAGTATTTT.

This clonotype was observed many times. The genes are TRBV5-1 and TRBJ2-3, with TRBD2 matching over 9 bases. Trimming took 0 bases from V and 4 from J; bases not matched to a gene: 9. This CDR3 has 17 amino acids. CDR1 and CDR2 (germline): SGHRS, YFSETQ. The chain's CDR3 is CASSLEGPGLAADTQYF. CDR3 bases: TGCGCCAGCAGCTTGGAGGGCCCGGGACTAGCAGCAGATACGCAGTATTTT.

This clonotype was seen at least ten times. The CDR3 DNA sequence: TGTGCCAGCAGTTTGGAAACAGGGCTTGAAAAACTGTTTTTT. Amino acids: CASSLETGLEKLFF. V and J are TRBV12-3 or TRBV12-4 and TRBJ1-4, with D possibly TRBD1 on 6 matching bases. Deletions cut 3 bases from V and 7 bases from J, with 12 bases between. CDR3 length: 14 residues.

Worth noting for this clonotype: With a much larger clone just one base away, this may be a read error. The chain has TRBV11-2 and TRBJ2-1; a possible D gene is TRBD2 (5 bases). This CDR3 is 14 amino acids long. Germline V lookup: CDR1 SGHAT, CDR2 FQNNGV. In DNA form, the CDR3 reads TGTGCCGGCAGCTACCAGGCAAGGCGGGATGAGCAGTTCTTC. Translating gives CAGSYQARRDEQFF.

This clonotype was seen only a few times. The V gene is TRBV20-1, the J gene TRBJ2-7, with 7 bases fitting TRBD1. V was clipped by 7 bases and J by 3 bases; unmatched bases: 9. The CDR3 runs 13 residues. Germline V gives CDR1 DFQATT, CDR2 SNEGSKA (reference sequence). This CDR3 is CSGVGDSIYEQYF. CDR3 DNA: TGCAGTGGGGTGGGGGACAGTATCTACGAGCAGTACTTC.